This T cell receptor beta chain was profiled in a study of regulatory T cells in long-lasting Graves disease (dated by TCRdb to the early 2020s). About the study as a whole: In the newly diagnosed Graves' disease group, patients had been taking antithyroid drugs for less than 3 months. The study took place in China and was registered as a clinical trial. A total of 33 samples underwent TCR sequencing, from about 13 patients with persistent Graves' disease and some 20 patients with newly diagnosed Graves' disease. Peripheral blood TCR sequencing and RNA sequencing compared persistent Graves' disease patients with newly diagnosed Graves' disease patients. Summary of the overall study and its limitations: Compared with newly diagnosed patients, persistent Graves' disease patients had lower TCR Shannon entropy and fewer highly expanded clones, which suggests clonal expansion. The small sample size was acknowledged by the authors as a limitation that may reduce accuracy. Patients with persistent disease shared more public clonotypes (around 2,500) than newly diagnosed patients did (around 980). The study examined only peripheral blood because the primary lesion, thyroid tissue, could not be accessed. Persistent disease showed preferential use of TRBV28, TRBJ1-2 and TRBJ2-5, whereas newly diagnosed disease favored TRBV20-1 and TRBJ2-1. Sequencing and analysis were restricted to the TCR beta chain.

The time point label of this sample denotes: newly diagnosed GD, antithyroid drugs for less than 3 months. For both TCR sequencing and RNA sequencing, RNA was extracted from PBMCs using TRIzol. Graves' disease was diagnosed according to American Thyroid Association guidelines. The patients came from an endocrinology department in Xi'an, China. Each patient gave about 9.1 milliliters of peripheral blood, collected in an EDTA anticoagulant tube. PBMCs were isolated by Ficoll Paque Plus density gradient separation without further T cell sorting. An Agilent 2100 Bioanalyzer and agarose gel were used to check RNA quality, while a NanoDrop 2000 measured RNA concentration. CDR1 and CDR2 (MNHEY, SVGEGT) derive from the germline V gene. Trimming at the junction amounts to 0 bases on V and 7 bases on J, and the germline ends lie 9 bases apart. Including cysteine and phenylalanine, the CDR3 has 13 amino acids. CDR3 DNA only is kept here, 39 bases in frame from base 1.

The library came from multiplex PCR. TCRdb lists the instrument as Illumina HiSeq 4000. TCR beta libraries were built with iRepertoire HTBI primers and Arm-PCR amplification of CDR3 regions. Gel purification was performed on PCR products prior to sequencing. The paper's data handling went like this. Across samples, 62 TRBV and 12 to 15 TRBJ segments were identified and used for gene usage analysis of CDR3 amino acid clonotypes. COPE and FqMerger were used to merge filtered high-quality paired reads into contigs. Contigs were aligned with BLAST to IMGT TRBV, TRBD and TRBJ reference genes, and CDR3 was defined per IMGT. Any clonotype with a frequency above 0.1% was classified as a highly expanded clone. Shannon entropy served as the measure of repertoire diversity, while the Gini coefficient captured V-J evenness. A clonotype found in more than one individual was treated as public. The raw public data were reprocessed by TCRdb itself: fastp quality trimming at Q25, MiXCR clonotype calling, in-frame beta chains only. Each CDR3 protein gets just one entry, which takes the most common genes and DNA from the rows behind it. In this record, the V and J calls reflect TCRdb's handling and not the investigators' own analysis. This sample has approximately 310,000 distinct CDR3 sequences in its table, and 18% of those were observed once. The ten largest account for about 38% of the sample.

This clonotype was detected many times. Its binding antigen is unknown. No much larger clone exists at a distance of one base, and base qualities are not known. This TCR came from a female donor with Graves disease. This chain is built from TRBV6-2 or TRBV6-3 and TRBJ1-1; the D gene lacks a confident call. The sample in question was peripheral blood mononuclear cells (PBMCs), obtained at new diagnosis, from a patient treated with antithyroid drugs. The CDR3 sequence is CASSYSRSSEAFF. The sequenced DNA: TGTGCCAGCAGTTACTCGAGGTCGAGTGAAGCTTTCTTT.